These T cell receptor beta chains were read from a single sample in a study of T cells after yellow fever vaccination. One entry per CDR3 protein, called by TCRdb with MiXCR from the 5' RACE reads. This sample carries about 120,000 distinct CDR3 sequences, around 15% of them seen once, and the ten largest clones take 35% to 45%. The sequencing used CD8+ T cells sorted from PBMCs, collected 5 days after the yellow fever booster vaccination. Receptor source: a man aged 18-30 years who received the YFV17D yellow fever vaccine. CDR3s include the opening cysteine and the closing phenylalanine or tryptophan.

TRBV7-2 CASSLGVGGKGNEQFF
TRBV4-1 CASSPLDREYNEQFF
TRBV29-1 CSVAGGGNSGANVLTF
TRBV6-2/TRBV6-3 CASSPPARRETQYF
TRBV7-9 CASSPTNDRPSGNTIYF
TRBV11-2 CASRAGTSGVSTDTQYF
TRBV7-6 CASSDRLAGEQYF
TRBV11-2 CASRDRMNTEAFF
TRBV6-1 CASSERPLGLDEQFF
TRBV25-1 CASRQAGEDYEQYF
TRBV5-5 CASSLELAGGDEQFF
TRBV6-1 CASSAFGRASPLHF
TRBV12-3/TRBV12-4 CASSFAGETYNEQFF
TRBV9 CASSPGDRIYNEQFF
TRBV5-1 CASSTEGNFGEAFF
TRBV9 CASSVDFDEQYF
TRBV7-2 CASSFQDEKLFF
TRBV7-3 CASSYGQGEEETQYF
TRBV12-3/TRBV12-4 CASSFTGFSGNTIYF
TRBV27 CASSLYSITDTQYF
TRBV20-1 CSALKDSGNTIYF
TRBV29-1 CSVEGSILGLADLQETQYF
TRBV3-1 CASSQGWTGESNTGELFF
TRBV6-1 CASSRLPSYEQYF
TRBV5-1 CASSFSMTGVYEQYF
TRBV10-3 CAISVGLTGNEQFF
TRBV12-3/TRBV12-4 CASSLGTVIWAFF
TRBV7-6 CASSLAGRTDTQYF
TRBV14 CASSLSGDNEQFF
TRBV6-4 CASSTDRYNEQFF
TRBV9 CASSGDLEETQYF
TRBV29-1 CSVRDGNTGELFF
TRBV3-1 CASTSVVAGGRTQYF
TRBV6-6 CASSYSLAGGQLYEQYF
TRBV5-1 CASRYIGGAHEQYF
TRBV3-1 CASSQFVRGPSDTGELFF
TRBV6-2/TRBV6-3 CASSYGEILLNTEAFF
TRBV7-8 CASSLARSGGTLYQETQYF
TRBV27 CASRSGRTSGNTIYF
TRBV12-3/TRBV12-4 CASGRIEGETQYF
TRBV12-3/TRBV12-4 CASSLAGAAGELFF
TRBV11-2 CASQEAAADYGYTF
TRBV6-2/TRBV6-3 CASSSSDRAPTDTQYF
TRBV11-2 CASSFEGSNQPQHF
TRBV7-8 CASSLGSANYGYTF
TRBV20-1 CSAREGSNGFYGYTF
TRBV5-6 CASSWAYVLDSTDTQYF
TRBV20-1 CSAGRDIVYNEQFF
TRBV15 CATTQGDSNQPQHF
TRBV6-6 CASSYGISGAGAEPADTQYF
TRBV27 CASSIFRDRNQQYF
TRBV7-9 CASSFWAEQETQYF
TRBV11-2 CASSLSYNEQFF
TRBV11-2 CASSLEAILLTYTYEQYF
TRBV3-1 CASSPPAQGLSPEELFF